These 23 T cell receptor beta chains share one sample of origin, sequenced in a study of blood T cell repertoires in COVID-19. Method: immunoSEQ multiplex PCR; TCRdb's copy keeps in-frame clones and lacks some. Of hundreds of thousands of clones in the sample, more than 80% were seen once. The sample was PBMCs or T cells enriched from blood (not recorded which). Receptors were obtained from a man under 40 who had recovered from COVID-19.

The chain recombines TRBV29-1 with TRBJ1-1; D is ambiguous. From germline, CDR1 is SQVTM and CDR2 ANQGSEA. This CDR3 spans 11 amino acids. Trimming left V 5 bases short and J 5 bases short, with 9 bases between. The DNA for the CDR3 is TGCAGCGTTAACTCACGGACTGAAGCTTTCTTT. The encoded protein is CSVNSRTEAFF.

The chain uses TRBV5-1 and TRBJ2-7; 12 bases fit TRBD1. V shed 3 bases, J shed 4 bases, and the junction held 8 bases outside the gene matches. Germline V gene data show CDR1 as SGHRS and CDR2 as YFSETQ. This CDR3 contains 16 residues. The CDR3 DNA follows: TGCGCCAGCAGCTCTTTACCGGGACAGGGGGCTTACGAGCAGTACTTC. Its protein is CASSSLPGQGAYEQYF.

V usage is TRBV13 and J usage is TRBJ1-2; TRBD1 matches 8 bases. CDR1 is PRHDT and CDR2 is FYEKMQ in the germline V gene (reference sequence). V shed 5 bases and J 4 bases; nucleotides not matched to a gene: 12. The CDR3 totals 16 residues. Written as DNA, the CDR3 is TGTGCCAGCAGCCCAACCGGGACAGGCACTACCTATGGCTACACCTTC. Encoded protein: CASSPTGTGTTYGYTF.

CDR3 loop: CASSLGDYNQPQHF. DNA of the CDR3: TGTGCCAGCTCATTGGGGGACTACAATCAGCCCCAGCATTTT. The rearrangement links TRBV18 to TRBJ1-5, with a tentative D call TRBD1 (5 bases). Looked up from germline, CDR1 is KGHSH and CDR2 is LQKENI. V lost 5 bases, J lost 3 bases, and 11 bases lay in between. This CDR3 comprises 14 residues.

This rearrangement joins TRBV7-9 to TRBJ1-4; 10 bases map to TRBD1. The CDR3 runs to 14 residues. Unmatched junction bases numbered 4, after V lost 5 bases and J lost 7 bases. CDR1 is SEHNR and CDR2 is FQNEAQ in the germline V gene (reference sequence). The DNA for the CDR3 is TGTGCCAGCAGCCGGGACAGGGGTGGTGAAAAACTGTTTTTT. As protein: CASSRDRGGEKLFF.

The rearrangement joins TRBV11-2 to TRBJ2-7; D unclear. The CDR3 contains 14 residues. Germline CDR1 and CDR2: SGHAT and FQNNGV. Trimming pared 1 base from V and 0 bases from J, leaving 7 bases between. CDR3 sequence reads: CASSLVAGSYEQYF. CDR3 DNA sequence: TGTGCCAGCAGCTTAGTGGCAGGCTCCTACGAGCAGTACTTC.

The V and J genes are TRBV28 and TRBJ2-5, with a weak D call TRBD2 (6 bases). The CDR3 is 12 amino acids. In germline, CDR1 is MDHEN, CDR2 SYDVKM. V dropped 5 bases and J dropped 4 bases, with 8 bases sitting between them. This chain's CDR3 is CASSGGSETQYF. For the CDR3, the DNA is TGTGCCAGCAGTGGGGGGTCAGAGACCCAGTACTTC.

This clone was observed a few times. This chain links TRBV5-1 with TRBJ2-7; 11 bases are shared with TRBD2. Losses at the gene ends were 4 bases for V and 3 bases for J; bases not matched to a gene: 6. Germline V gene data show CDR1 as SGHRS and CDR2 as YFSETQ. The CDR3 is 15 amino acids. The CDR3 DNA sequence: TGCGCCAGCAGCCATGGGACTAGCGGTATCTACGAGCAGTACTTC. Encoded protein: CASSHGTSGIYEQYF.

CDR3 nucleotides: TGTGCCATCAGTGTCCGGGACAGGGCCAACAATGAGCAGTTCTTC. Translated: CAISVRDRANNEQFF. The V call is TRBV10-3, the J call TRBJ2-1; TRBD1 matches 9 bases. After removal of 4 bases from V and 5 bases from J, the junction contained 6 bases not matched to a gene. The CDR3 totals 15 residues. The germline CDR1 and CDR2 sequences are ENHRY and SYGVKD.

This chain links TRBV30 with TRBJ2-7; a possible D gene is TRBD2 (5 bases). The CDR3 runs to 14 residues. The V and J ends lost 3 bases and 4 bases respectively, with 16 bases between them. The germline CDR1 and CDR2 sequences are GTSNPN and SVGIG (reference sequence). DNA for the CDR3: TGTGCCTGGAGCCCAGGCATGCGGGTGTACGAGCAGTACTTC. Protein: CAWSPGMRVYEQYF.

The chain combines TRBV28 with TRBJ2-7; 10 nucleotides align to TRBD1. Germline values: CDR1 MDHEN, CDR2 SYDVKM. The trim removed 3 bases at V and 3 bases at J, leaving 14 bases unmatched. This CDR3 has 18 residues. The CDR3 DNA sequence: TGTGCCAGCAGTTTTTATCCGGGACAGGGGTTCACCAACTACGAGCAGTACTTC. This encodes CASSFYPGQGFTNYEQYF.

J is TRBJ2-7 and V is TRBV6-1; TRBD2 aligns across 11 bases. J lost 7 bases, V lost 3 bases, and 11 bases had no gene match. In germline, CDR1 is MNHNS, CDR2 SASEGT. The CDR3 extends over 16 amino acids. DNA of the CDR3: TGTGCCAGCAGTGATATGACTAGCGGGGTTCCGCGAGAGCAGTACTTC. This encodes CASSDMTSGVPREQYF.

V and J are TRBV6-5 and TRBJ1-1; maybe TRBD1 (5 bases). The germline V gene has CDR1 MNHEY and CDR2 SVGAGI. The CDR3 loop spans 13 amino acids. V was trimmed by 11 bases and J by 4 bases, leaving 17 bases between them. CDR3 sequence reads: CAGLGGAGTEAFF. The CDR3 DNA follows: TGTGCCGGCCTGGGGGGAGCGGGCACTGAAGCTTTCTTT.

The CDR3 DNA reads as TGTGCCAGCGGACAGGGGGGCGAGCAGTACTTC. It yields the protein CASGQGGEQYF. V and J are TRBV6-5 and TRBJ2-7, with 10 bases matching TRBD1. Germline CDR1 MNHEY, CDR2 SVGAGI. V lost 8 bases, J lost 6 bases, and 1 base stayed unmatched. The CDR3 loop spans 11 amino acids.

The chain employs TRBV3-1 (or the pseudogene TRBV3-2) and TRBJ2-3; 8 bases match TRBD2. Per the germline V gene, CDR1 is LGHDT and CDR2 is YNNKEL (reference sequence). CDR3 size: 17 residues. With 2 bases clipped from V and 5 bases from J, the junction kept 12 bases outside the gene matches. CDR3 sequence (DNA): TGTGCCAGCAGCCAATTTGGGAGCGGGGGATACGGAGATACGCAGTATTTT. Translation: CASSQFGSGGYGDTQYF.

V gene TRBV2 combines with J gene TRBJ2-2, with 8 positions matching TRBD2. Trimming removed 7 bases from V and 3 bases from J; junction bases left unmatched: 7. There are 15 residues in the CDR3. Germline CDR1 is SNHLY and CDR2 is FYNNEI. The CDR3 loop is CASMGSGSDTGELFF. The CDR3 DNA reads TGTGCCAGCATGGGGAGCGGGAGCGACACCGGGGAGCTGTTTTTT.

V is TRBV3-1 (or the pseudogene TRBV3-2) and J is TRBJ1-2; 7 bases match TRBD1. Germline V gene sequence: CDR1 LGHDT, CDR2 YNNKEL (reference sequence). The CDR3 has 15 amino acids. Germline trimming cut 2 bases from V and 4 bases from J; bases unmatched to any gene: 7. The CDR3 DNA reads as TGTGCCAGCAGCCAAAGGGACAGTAGGGGCTATGGCTACACCTTC. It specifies CASSQRDSRGYGYTF.

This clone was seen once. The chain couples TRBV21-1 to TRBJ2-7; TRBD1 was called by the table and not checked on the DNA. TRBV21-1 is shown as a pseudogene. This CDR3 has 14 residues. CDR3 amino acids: CASSTSGHSYEQYF. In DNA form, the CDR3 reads TGTGCCAGCAGCACTTCGGGACACTCCTACGAGCAGTACTTC.

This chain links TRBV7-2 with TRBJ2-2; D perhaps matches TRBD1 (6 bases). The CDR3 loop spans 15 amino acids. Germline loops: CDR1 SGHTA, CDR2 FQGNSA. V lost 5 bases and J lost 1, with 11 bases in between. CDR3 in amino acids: CASSRDTMNTGELFF. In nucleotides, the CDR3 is TGTGCCAGCAGCCGGGACACCATGAACACCGGGGAGCTGTTTTTT.

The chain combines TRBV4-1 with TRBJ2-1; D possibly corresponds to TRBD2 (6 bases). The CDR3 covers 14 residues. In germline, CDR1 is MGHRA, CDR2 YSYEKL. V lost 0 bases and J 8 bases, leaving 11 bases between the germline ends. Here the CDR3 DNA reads TGCGCCAGCAGCCAAGAGGAGGGGCGAGATGAGCAGTTCTTC. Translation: CASSQEEGRDEQFF.

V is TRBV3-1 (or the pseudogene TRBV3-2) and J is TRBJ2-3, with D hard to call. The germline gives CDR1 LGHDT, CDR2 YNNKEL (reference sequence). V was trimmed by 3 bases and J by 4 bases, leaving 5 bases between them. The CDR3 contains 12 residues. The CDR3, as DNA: TGTGCCAGCAGCCAGTACTCAGATACGCAGTATTTT. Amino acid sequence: CASSQYSDTQYF.

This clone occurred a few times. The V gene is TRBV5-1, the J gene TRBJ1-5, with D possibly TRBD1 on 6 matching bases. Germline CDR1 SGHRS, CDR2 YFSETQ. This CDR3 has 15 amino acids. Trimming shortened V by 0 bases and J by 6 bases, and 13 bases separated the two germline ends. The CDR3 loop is CASSLGAGEGQPQHF. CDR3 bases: TGCGCCAGCAGCTTGGGGGCAGGGGAGGGTCAGCCCCAGCATTTT.

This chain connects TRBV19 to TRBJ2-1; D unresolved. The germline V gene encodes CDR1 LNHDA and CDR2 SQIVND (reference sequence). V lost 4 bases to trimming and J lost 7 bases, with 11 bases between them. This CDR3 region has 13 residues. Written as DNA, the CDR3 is TGTGCCAGTAGTAAGACTCGAAGTAATGAGCAGTTCTTC. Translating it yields CASSKTRSNEQFF.